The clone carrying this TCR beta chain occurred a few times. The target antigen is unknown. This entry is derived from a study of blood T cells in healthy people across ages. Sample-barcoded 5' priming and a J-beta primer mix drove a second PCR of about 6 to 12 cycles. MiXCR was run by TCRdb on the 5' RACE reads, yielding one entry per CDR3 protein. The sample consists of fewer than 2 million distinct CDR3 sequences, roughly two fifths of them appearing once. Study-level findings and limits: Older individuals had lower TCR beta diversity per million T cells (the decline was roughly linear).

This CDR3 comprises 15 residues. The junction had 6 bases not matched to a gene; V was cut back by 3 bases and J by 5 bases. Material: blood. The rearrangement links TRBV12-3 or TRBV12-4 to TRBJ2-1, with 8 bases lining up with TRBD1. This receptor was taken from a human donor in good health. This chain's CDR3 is CASSFRTGPNNEQFF. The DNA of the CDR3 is TGTGCCAGCAGTTTCCGGACAGGGCCTAACAATGAGCAGTTCTTC.